This T cell receptor (beta chain) was documented in a study of shared clonotypes between healthy human individuals (dated by TCRdb to 2019 to 2021). With regard to the full study: Three men and two women, aged 18 to 49 years, made up the cohort. For each donor, CD4 naive and CD4 memory were each run on three plates, CD8 naive on two plates, and CD8 memory on one plate. Libraries were prepared and TCR repertoires were sequenced by different laboratories using diverse techniques, in order to increase sequencing depth and limit assay-specific biases. Leukapheresis yielded between about 0.94 and 9.5 billion PBMCs per donor. To estimate repertoire size and how much clonotype sharing occurs between individuals, the study deeply sequenced the blood TCR repertoires of about five healthy adults. What the study reported, not specific to this receptor: The small number of donors limited the genetic and exposure-history diversity represented. Sampling was limited to blood, and TCR repertoires in tissue likely differ from TCR repertoires in blood. Roughly 5.2% of naive CD4, 3.5% of naive CD8, approximately 2.2% of memory CD4, and 0.4% of memory CD8 clonotypes were shared across several donors. Larger estimated clonotype richness was generally found for naive subsets than for memory subsets. Compared with non-shared clonotypes, clonotypes shared by all four sorted-subset donors had higher generation probabilities. Pairwise subsampling led to the expectation that sequencing depth would affect the degree of clonotype sharing among donors. Incomplete sequencing was indicated by rarefaction of sorted-subset datasets, despite the large sequencing depth.

The CDR3 has 16 amino acids, counting the end cysteine and phenylalanine. Only CDR3 DNA is held: 48 bases, read in frame from base 1. Via the germline V gene, CDR1 is KGHSH and CDR2 LQKENI. A distance of 21 bases separates the germline ends of V and J, which lose 8 bases and 2 bases respectively. On this clone: Its antigen is unknown. No per-base quality is available; no much larger clone lies one base away.

Healthy HIV-negative adults with no recently reported acute infections or vaccinations were included as donors. Every donor was a Caucasian adult residing in Nashville, Tennessee, USA. Magnetic negative selection was used to enrich CD4+ T cells, after which naive cells were positively selected on CD45RA and the negative fraction became the memory subset. After blood collection by leukapheresis, PBMCs were isolated using Ficoll-Histopaque density gradient centrifugation and then cryopreserved in the vapor phase of liquid nitrogen. Purity and quantity of every magnetically sorted T cell population were checked by analytical flow cytometry. Each sorted fraction had its genomic DNA isolated and then quantified by UV absorbance on a Nanodrop 2000c. Using the deep immunoSEQ assay, TCR CDR3 regions were amplified from genomic DNA by multiplex PCR. Extracted genomic DNA from each cell subset was spread evenly across all wells of several immunoSEQ 96-well plates, with each plate serving as a replicate. For sorted subsets, each replicate PCR was loaded with about 0.2 ug genomic DNA, equivalent to approximately 33,000 T cell genomes. Purified libraries were measured with a Qubit 3.0 fluorometer, size-checked on a Bioanalyzer 2100, and measured again with the KAPA Library Quantification kit. Every immunoSEQ 96-well plate was sequenced on a separate single-read 150-cycle Illumina NextSeq 550 flow cell. In the authors' own workflow: Because the immunoSEQ output held only junctional sequences and lacked quality scores, the filtering could not match the filtering applied to full-length reads. Sequences were annotated with PyIR, a Python wrapper for IgBLAST v1.9, using IMGT germline references to assign V/J genes and CDR3. Any read was removed if the V/J assignment was weak (E-value above 1e-6), the CDR3 was missing, or the read contained stop codons, out-of-frame junctions, or ambiguous translated residues. V3J clonotypes were defined by identical inferred V gene, J gene, and CDR3 amino acid sequence. To compute the percentage overlap between repertoires, the number of shared unique clonotypes was divided by the size of the smaller repertoire. Richness of each repertoire was evaluated using RTK rarefaction, the Chao1 estimator, and Recon v2.1 estimates of unobserved clonotypes. OLGA was used to compute generation probabilities for all TCRbeta clonotypes that the gDNA method yielded from a few donors. TCRdb took this table from immuneACCESS and kept in-frame rearrangements with V and J called. Such tables lack part of the clones; where checked against another copy, unresolved V genes explain under half of the gap, and the rest is unexplained. For V, J and clone size, that table is used; D and trimming come from the DNA. Here the sample has about 2.3 million clones; roughly 93% occur a single time. The ten largest clones capture under 0.45% of the sample.

The chain was built from TRBV18 and TRBJ1-2; the D gene is not confidently resolved. The sequencing sample was made of naive CD4+ T cells from PBMCs. The cell subset or site label, read with the paper, signifies: CD45RA+ positively selected. The clonotype originates from a young man in good health. Some clones in this sample may be carry-over from other donors' samples. The DNA is as follows: TGTGCCAGCACACGGATGGGGAGCAGCCTCAACTATGGCTACACCTTC. Its protein reads: CASTRMGSSLNYGYTF.